The 14 T cell receptor beta chains below all came from one sample that was sequenced in a study of T cell repertoires in cytomegalovirus infection. Antigen specificity for these receptors is unknown. TCRdb reprocessed the reads via MiXCR and lists one record per CDR3 protein. The data show about 130,000 distinct CDR3 sequences, with about 24% seen just once and 34% held by the top ten. The sequenced material came from PBMCs, sequenced either directly or after in vitro stimulation (not recorded which). Receptors originate from a human donor in good health (CMV status not recorded). Some clones in this sample may be carry-over from other donors' samples.

V usage is TRBV6-2 or TRBV6-3 and J usage is TRBJ2-2; D is ambiguous. The CDR3 is 15 residues long. V shed 0 bases and J shed 7 bases, with 12 bases lying between them. Germline CDR1 is MNHEY and CDR2 is SVGEGT. The CDR3 here is CASSYSPFVLGELFF. The CDR3 DNA reads TGTGCCAGCAGTTACTCCCCGTTTGTCCTCGGGGAGCTGTTTTTT.

This clonotype was detected only a few times. The CDR3 reads CASSPEIYNEQFF. In nucleotides, the CDR3 is TGTGCCAGCTCACCCGAGATTTACAATGAGCAGTTCTTC. The rearrangement joins TRBV18 to TRBJ2-1; D uncertain. Per germline, CDR1 KGHSH and CDR2 LQKENI. Between the trimmed V and J ends, which lost 3 bases and 4 bases, there was a span of 7 bases. The CDR3 has 13 residues. Using reference TRBV18 and TRBJ2-1 for the parts outside the CDR3, the full variable domain is NAGVMQNPRHLVRRRGQEARLRCSPMKGHSHVYWYRQLPEEGLKFMVYLQKENIIDESGMPKERFSAEFPKEGPSILRIQQVVRGDSAAYFCASSPEIYNEQFFGPGTRLTVL.

This clonotype was counted only a few times. The rearrangement links TRBV27 to TRBJ1-5, with D unclear. This CDR3 spans 15 amino acids. Trimming took off 6 bases at V and 0 bases at J, with 12 bases between the two ends. The germline gives CDR1 MNHEY, CDR2 SMNVEV (reference sequence). The CDR3: CASSPRQHSNQPQHF. The DNA of the CDR3 is TGTGCCAGCAGCCCTAGGCAGCATAGCAATCAGCCCCAGCATTTT.

This clonotype occurred once. The chain has TRBV5-1 and TRBJ2-1; the D gene is possibly TRBD2 (5 bases). Deletions cut 0 bases from V and 7 bases from J, with 11 bases between. The CDR3 runs 14 residues. In germline, CDR1 is SGHRS, CDR2 YFSETQ. The CDR3 here is CASSLADSGNEQFF. In DNA form, the CDR3 reads TGCGCCAGCAGCTTGGCCGACTCGGGGAATGAGCAGTTCTTC.

The chain couples TRBV6-2 or TRBV6-3 to TRBJ2-3; 8 bases are shared with TRBD2. V gave up 7 bases and J gave up 0 bases; unmatched junction bases: 12. This CDR3 has 17 amino acids. The germline gives CDR1 MNHEY, CDR2 SVGEGT. The CDR3, as DNA: TGTGCCAGCACCAAAACTGCAGCGGGAGCAAGCACAGATACGCAGTATTTT. Translation: CASTKTAAGASTDTQYF.

This clonotype was detected ten times or more. The chain has TRBV7-2 and TRBJ2-1; 10 bases agree with TRBD2. The junction had 9 bases not matched to a gene; V was cut back by 6 bases and J by 10 bases. The germline CDR1 and CDR2 sequences are SGHTA and FQGNSA. The CDR3 is 14 amino acids. The CDR3 region has the DNA TGTGCCAGCAGACGGAGCGGGGGGGCCTTCGAGCAGTTCTTC. Translated, it gives CASRRSGGAFEQFF.

The genes are TRBV6-2 or TRBV6-3 and TRBJ2-7; D tentatively reads TRBD1 or TRBD2 (5 bases each). The CDR3 runs to 15 residues. Germline CDR1 reads MNHEY; CDR2 reads SVGEGT. V was cut by 4 bases and J by 3 bases, with 16 bases left in between. In nucleotides, the CDR3 is TGTGCCAGCAGTTGGGGAAGGGGAGTCAGCTACGAGCAGTACTTC. This translates into CASSWGRGVSYEQYF.

The chain combines TRBV6-8 with TRBJ1-2; 7 nucleotides line up with TRBD1. After removal of 4 bases from V and 5 bases from J, the junction contained 7 bases not matched to a gene. The length of the CDR3 is 14 residues. Germline CDR1 and CDR2: MNHGY and SAAAGT. The CDR3 reads CASSLGYRGYGYTF. CDR3 sequence (DNA): TGTGCCAGCAGTTTGGGTTACAGGGGTTATGGCTACACCTTC.

The chain links TRBV27 to TRBJ2-7, with 9 bases fitting TRBD1. V shed 6 bases, J shed 3 bases, and the junction held 6 bases outside the gene matches. The V gene's germline CDR1 is MNHEY and CDR2 SMNVEV (reference sequence). The CDR3 contains 14 residues. The CDR3 nucleotides read TGTGCCAGCAGCCCCACGACAGGGGGCTACGAGCAGTACGTC. It codes for CASSPTTGGYEQYV.

The sample holds a few counts of this clonotype. The gene calls are TRBV12-3 or TRBV12-4 and TRBJ1-3; D may be TRBD1 (6 bases). This CDR3 spans 15 amino acids. V lost 5 bases, J lost 4 bases, and 15 bases lay in between. CDR3 sequence: CASSIRDTVGNTIYF. CDR3 sequence (DNA): TGTGCCAGCAGTATCCGGGACACGGTGGGAAACACCATATATTTT.

The chain recombines TRBV7-8 with TRBJ2-7, with 8 bases aligning to TRBD2. Trimming cost V 6 bases and J 2 bases; bases outside gene matches: 12. The germline gives CDR1 SGHVS, CDR2 FQNEAQ. The CDR3 loop spans 16 amino acids. CDR3 sequence reads: CASRLMGAGAPYEQYF. CDR3 coding DNA: TGTGCCAGCAGGTTAATGGGAGCGGGAGCCCCCTACGAGCAGTACTTC.

The V call is TRBV6-4, the J call TRBJ2-1; 14 bases line up with TRBD2. The V segment lost 0 bases and the J segment 1 base; nucleotides outside the gene matches: 14. The germline V gene encodes CDR1 MRHNA and CDR2 SNTAGT. This CDR3 spans 22 amino acids. The CDR3 reads CASSDSSSMTSGRARSYNEQFF. CDR3 DNA sequence: TGTGCCAGCAGTGACTCGTCCAGTATGACTAGCGGGAGGGCCAGGTCCTACAATGAGCAGTTCTTC.

This clonotype was counted at least ten times. This rearrangement joins TRBV7-2 to TRBJ2-2; unclear D gene. Per germline, CDR1 SGHTA and CDR2 FQGNSA. This CDR3 spans 13 amino acids. V shed 3 bases and J shed 5 bases, with 7 bases lying between them. DNA of the CDR3: TGTGCCAGCAGCTTTGTCCGGACCGGGGAGCTGTTTTTT. It translates to CASSFVRTGELFF. The full variable domain, rest sourced from reference TRBV7-2 and TRBJ2-2, is GAGVSQSPSNKVTEKGKDVELRCDPISGHTALYWYRQSLGQGLEFLIYFQGNSAPDKSGLPSDRFSAERTGGSVSTLTIQRTQQEDSAVYLCASSFVRTGELFFGEGSRLTVL.

This clonotype has ten or more counts. The chain recombines TRBV25-1 with TRBJ2-3, with no clear D. Germline CDR1 is MGHDK and CDR2 is SYGVNS. CDR3 length: 11 amino acids. Trimming took 6 bases from V and 3 from J, leaving 4 bases between them. The CDR3 sequence: CASRITDTQYF. CDR3 nucleotides: TGTGCCAGCAGAATAACAGATACGCAGTATTTT.